These 10 T cell receptor beta chains share one sample of origin, sequenced in a study of regulatory T cells in long-lasting Graves disease. Library construction for TCR beta used iRepertoire HTBI primers and Arm-PCR of CDR3 regions. TCRdb reanalysed the multiplex PCR reads using MiXCR and keeps one entry per CDR3 protein. The data contain approximately 400,000 distinct CDR3 sequences, 15% of them singletons. Indicated time point: newly diagnosed GD, antithyroid drugs for less than 3 months. PBMC-derived RNA was used for the TCR library. These data were also filed under a second study, of T cells in Graves' hyperthyroidism and ophthalmopathy.

The sequenced sample was peripheral blood mononuclear cells (PBMCs), obtained at new diagnosis, from a patient treated with antithyroid drugs. All receptors derive from a middle-aged woman with Graves disease.

The table lists this clonotype with many counts. The V call is TRBV6-5, the J call TRBJ1-1; TRBD1 is a possible D gene (6 bases). The length of the CDR3 is 13 residues. Per germline, CDR1 MNHEY and CDR2 SVGAGI. V was clipped by 2 bases and J by 4 bases, with 8 bases between them. CDR3 DNA: TGTGCCAGCAGTTACACAGGGAGCACTGAAGCTTTCTTT. Amino acids: CASSYTGSTEAFF.

The chain carries TRBV29-1 and TRBJ2-7; no definite D call. Trimming cost V 5 bases and J 2 bases, with 10 bases left between them. CDR1 and CDR2 from the germline V gene are SQVTM and ANQGSEA. This CDR3 is built from 12 residues. CDR3 nucleotides: TGCAGCGTTACTGTAGCAACCTACGAGCAGTACTTC. This gives the protein CSVTVATYEQYF.

In its sample, this clonotype was seen many times. This chain connects TRBV6-5 to TRBJ1-6, with D unclear. Germline loops: CDR1 MNHEY, CDR2 SVGAGI. Trimming left V 3 bases short and J 3 bases short, with 18 bases between. The CDR3 is 18 residues long. For the CDR3, the DNA is TGTGCCAGCAGTTATACGAAACAGACAAAGATCTATAATTCACCCCTCCACTTT. This encodes CASSYTKQTKIYNSPLHF.

In its sample, this clonotype was seen many times. The gene calls are TRBV3-1 and TRBJ1-1; D perhaps matches TRBD1 (6 bases). V was shortened by 0 bases and J by 5 bases, with 10 bases between the two germline ends. The CDR3 consists of 14 residues. Germline-derived CDR1 and CDR2 are LGHDT and YNNKEL (reference sequence). CDR3 nucleotide sequence: TGTGCCAGCAGCCAAGAGGGGGCGAGGACTGAAGCTTTCTTT. It yields the protein CASSQEGARTEAFF.

This clonotype was observed a few times. V is TRBV6-5 and J is TRBJ1-5; D may be TRBD1 (5 bases). From germline, CDR1 is MNHEY and CDR2 SVGAGI. The V gene lost 4 bases and the J gene lost 6 bases, with 13 bases spanning the gap. This CDR3 has 14 amino acids. The DNA for the CDR3 is TGTGCCAGCAGTTTAACGCAGGGAGCTCAGCCCCAGCATTTT. This sequence encodes CASSLTQGAQPQHF.

In its sample, this clonotype was seen many times. The genes are TRBV10-3 and TRBJ2-4; D possibly corresponds to TRBD2 (7 bases). Germline lookup yields CDR1 ENHRY and CDR2 SYGVKD. The V end lost 3 bases, the J end lost 8 bases, and 14 bases lay between the germline ends. This CDR3 is 14 amino acids long. The CDR3 protein is CAISENREGDIQYF. DNA of the CDR3: TGTGCCATCAGTGAAAACAGGGAGGGGGACATTCAGTACTTC.

The CDR3: CASSLDPGDEDEQYF. The CDR3 region has the DNA TGCGCCAGCAGCTTGGATCCAGGGGATGAGGACGAGCAGTACTTC. The V and J genes are TRBV5-1 and TRBJ2-7; D may be TRBD1 (6 bases). The CDR3 has 15 residues. Trimming removed 0 bases from V and 5 bases from J, with 15 bases in between. CDR1 and CDR2 (germline): SGHRS, YFSETQ.

The gene calls are TRBV19 and TRBJ2-5; weak D call: TRBD1 (5 bases). This CDR3 region has 15 residues. Germline V gene sequence: CDR1 LNHDA, CDR2 SQIVND (reference sequence). V was pared by 1 base and J by 2 bases, with 11 bases between. The CDR3 region is CASSIGWAGQETQYF. Written as DNA, the CDR3 is TGTGCCAGTAGTATAGGTTGGGCAGGGCAAGAGACCCAGTACTTC.

This clonotype was counted only a few times. The V gene is TRBV5-5, the J gene TRBJ1-5, with D tentatively TRBD1 (6 bases). Germline assignment: CDR1 SGHKS and CDR2 YYEKEE (reference sequence). The CDR3 covers 14 residues. The V and J ends lost 0 bases and 6 bases respectively, with 10 bases between them. CDR3 in amino acids: CASSLDGGGQPQHF. DNA of the CDR3: TGTGCCAGCAGCTTGGATGGGGGCGGTCAGCCCCAGCATTTT.

The chain recombines TRBV5-1 with TRBJ2-5; tentative D call: TRBD2 (5 bases). This CDR3 is 15 amino acids long. Germline V gives CDR1 SGHRS, CDR2 YFSETQ. The ends were cut back, 1 base at V and 2 bases at J, with 12 bases in the middle. CDR3 nucleotides: TGCGCCAGCAGCTTGTCGGTGACTACTCAAGAGACCCAGTACTTC. Its translation: CASSLSVTTQETQYF.